The clone carrying this T cell receptor beta chain has at least ten counts. These data originate in a study of human T cells and chemical hapten exposure. Study at large: Skin on the upper inner arm, approximately 2 cm by approximately 2 cm in size, was sensitized with 2% DPC.

The CDR3 is 14 amino acids. TCRdb passed the RACE reads through MiXCR, listing each CDR3 protein once. The table shows around 82,000 distinct CDR3 sequences, with approximately 6.6% occurring only once. Indicated time point: patch test 2, 6 weeks after DPC sensitization. The sample's treatment: therapeutic diphenylcyclopropenone sensitization with weekly scalp DPC. This TCR derives from a woman aged 25-40 years with alopecia areata. Some clones in this sample may be carry-over from other donors' samples. Sequencing used whole blood, obtained in connection with sensitization to the hapten diphenylcyclopropenone (DPC). The rearrangement links TRBV21-1 to TRBJ2-7; TRBD1 reflects the table's D call only, with no check against the DNA. TRBV21-1 is a recognized pseudogene. CDR3 DNA sequence: TGTGCCAGCAGCAATAGGGTCAGGGCCTACGAGCAGTACTTC. This codes for CASSNRVRAYEQYF.